These 21 T cell receptor beta chains were sequenced from one sample in a study of blood T cells in healthy people across ages. A J-beta primer mix and a sample-barcoded 5' primer were used in a second PCR of about 7 to 12 cycles. TCRdb used MiXCR to reprocess the 5' RACE reads, holding one entry per CDR3 protein. The sample shows around 800,000 distinct CDR3 sequences, under 30% of them seen only once. The sample was also linked to a second study, of T cells of mothers and their children.

Source material: blood. Source of these receptors: a boy aged 10-17 years in good health.

This clonotype has a handful of counts. The chain joins TRBV6-2 or TRBV6-3 to TRBJ2-7, with D unresolved. This CDR3 has 13 amino acids. Deletions cut 5 bases from V and 6 bases from J, with 14 bases between. Germline V gene lookup returns CDR1 MNHEY and CDR2 SVGEGT. The DNA for the CDR3 is TGTGCCAGCAGTCCCAAGGCCAGGCTCGAGCAGTACTTC. This encodes CASSPKARLEQYF.

About this clonotype: At one end, the junction sequence differs from germline, possibly due to a read error. The chain joins TRBV10-3 to TRBJ1-2; the match to TRBD1 covers 11 bases. Germline CDR1 and CDR2: ENHRY and SYGVKD. CDR3 length: 15 residues. This CDR3 is CAISGGDRGNYGHTF. CDR3 sequence (DNA): TGTGCCATCAGTGGAGGGGACAGGGGGAACTATGGCCACACCTTC.

CDR3 DNA: TGTGCCAGCAGGTCCCAGCGGGGGGGCTCCTACAATGAGCAGTTCTTC. It translates to CASRSQRGGSYNEQFF. The gene calls are TRBV27 and TRBJ2-1; 10 bases are shared with TRBD2. Germline V gene lookup returns CDR1 MNHEY and CDR2 SMNVEV (reference sequence). CDR3 size: 16 residues. The junction had 5 bases not matched to a gene; V was cut back by 6 bases and J by 0 bases.

This clonotype turned up a few times. The chain links TRBV18 to TRBJ2-6, with 7 bases lining up with TRBD1. Looked up from germline, CDR1 is KGHSH and CDR2 is LQKENI. V shed 5 bases and J 0 bases; nucleotides not matched to a gene: 4. This CDR3 contains 16 residues. DNA for the CDR3: TGTGCCAGCTCAGGGAACAGGGGCTCTGGGGCCAACGTCCTGACTTTC. Translating gives CASSGNRGSGANVLTF.

The V call is TRBV5-1, the J call TRBJ1-2; possibly TRBD1 for D (5 bases). The V end was cut by 4 bases, the J end by 8 bases, with 24 bases between. This CDR3 has 16 residues. CDR1 is SGHRS and CDR2 is YFSETQ in the germline V gene. CDR3 sequence (DNA): TGCGCCAGCAGCCTCGAGGGACCTTCCTCAGAAATGGGCTACACCTTC. It specifies CASSLEGPSSEMGYTF.

The chain recombines TRBV12-3 or TRBV12-4 with TRBJ1-4; TRBD1 agrees at 7 bases. The CDR3 is 13 amino acids. The V gene end was trimmed by 8 bases and the J gene end by 3 bases; junction bases not matched to a gene: 3. DNA of the CDR3: TGTGCCAGCGCGGGACAGTCTAATGAAAAACTGTTTTTT. Its translation is CASAGQSNEKLFF.

The chain combines TRBV7-6 with TRBJ2-7; D is possibly TRBD2 (7 bases). The V gene's germline CDR1 is SGHVS and CDR2 FNYEAQ. The CDR3 is 15 amino acids. Between the trimmed V and J ends, which lost 0 bases and 3 bases, there was a span of 12 bases. The CDR3: CASSLAGGPGYEQYF. The DNA for the CDR3 is TGTGCCAGCAGCTTAGCGGGGGGGCCGGGCTACGAGCAGTACTTC. Supplemented by reference TRBV7-6 and TRBJ2-7, the full variable domain reads GAGVSQSPRYKVTKRGQDVALRCDPISGHVSLYWYRQALGQGPEFLTYFNYEAQQDKSGLPNDRFSAERPEGSISTLTIQRTEQRDSAMYRCASSLAGGPGYEQYFGPGTRLTVT.

This chain uses TRBV12-5 with TRBJ2-1; possibly TRBD1 for D (5 bases). The J call may not be correct, given that the DNA end is closer to TRBJ2-7. Germline assignment: CDR1 LGHNT and CDR2 FRNRAP. The CDR3 contains 12 residues. CDR3: CASGGRGYEQYF. DNA for the CDR3: TGTGCTAGTGGTGGAAGGGGTTACGAGCAGTACTTC.

This chain links TRBV12-3 or TRBV12-4 with TRBJ1-2; D gene uncertain. The CDR3 consists of 15 residues. Trimming removed 3 bases from V and 3 bases from J, with 14 bases in between. The CDR3 spells CASSFLGSGYYGYTF. CDR3 bases: TGTGCCAGCAGTTTTTTAGGGTCCGGGTACTATGGCTACACCTTC.

This clonotype was observed a few times. The chain recombines TRBV7-9 with TRBJ1-4; TRBD1 might be the D (5 bases). CDR3 length: 14 amino acids. Germline V gene data show CDR1 as SEHNR and CDR2 as FQNEAQ (reference sequence). Trimming stripped 11 bases from V and 4 bases from J, with 17 bases between. The CDR3 DNA is TGTGCCGTGCGAACCGGGACGGATAATGAAAAACTGTTTTTT. It codes for CAVRTGTDNEKLFF. Full variable domain (missing parts from reference TRBV7-9 and TRBJ1-4): DTGVSQNPRHKITKRGQNVTFRCDPISEHNRLYWYRQTLGQGPEFLTYFQNEAQLEKSRLLSDRFSAERPKGSFSTLEIQRTEQGDSAMYLCAVRTGTDNEKLFFGSGTQLSVL.

V gene TRBV27 combines with J gene TRBJ2-1; 8 nucleotides agree with TRBD2. CDR1 MNHEY and CDR2 SMNVEV come from the germline V gene (reference sequence). Unmatched junction bases numbered 5, after V lost 1 base and J lost 0 bases. CDR3 length: 17 amino acids. DNA for the CDR3: TGTGCCAGCAGTTTATATAGCGGGGATAGCTCCTACAATGAGCAGTTCTTC. It translates to CASSLYSGDSSYNEQFF.

This clonotype appeared once. The CDR3 nucleotides are TGTGCCAGCAGTCCACCCCGTAGACTAGCGGGGACCTACGAGCAGTACTTC. Translation gives CASSPPRRLAGTYEQYF. This chain links TRBV28 with TRBJ2-7; 11 positions agree with TRBD2. Germline CDR1 is MDHEN and CDR2 is SYDVKM. V lost 5 bases, J lost 2 bases, and 11 bases stayed unmatched. The CDR3 runs to 17 residues.

V and J are TRBV13 and TRBJ2-2; maybe TRBD1 (5 bases). The CDR3 is 16 amino acids. CDR1 PRHDT and CDR2 FYEKMQ come from the germline V gene (reference sequence). V lost 1 base, J lost 1 base, and 10 bases lay in between. CDR3 in amino acids: CASSLAGRENTGELFF. The CDR3 DNA is TGTGCCAGCAGCTTAGCTGGCAGGGAGAACACCGGGGAGCTGTTTTTT.

In its sample, this clonotype was seen a few times. The genes are TRBV6-5 and TRBJ1-2; D is possibly TRBD1 (6 bases). The germline V gene encodes CDR1 MNHEY and CDR2 SVGAGI. Deletions cut 2 bases from V and 8 bases from J, with 9 bases between. CDR3 length: 12 residues. CDR3 sequence: CASSYQGTGYTF. The CDR3 DNA is TGTGCCAGCAGTTACCAGGGGACAGGCTACACCTTC.

This chain joins TRBV12-3 or TRBV12-4 and TRBJ2-3, with D unclear. There are 14 residues in the CDR3. V was shortened by 5 bases and J by 0 bases, with 9 bases between the two germline ends. The CDR3 nucleotides read TGTGCCAGCAGTCCCCGATCAAGCACAGATACGCAGTATTTT. This codes for CASSPRSSTDTQYF.

The chain joins TRBV27 to TRBJ2-3; the match to TRBD2 covers 8 bases. The length of the CDR3 is 15 residues. CDR1 and CDR2 from the germline V gene are MNHEY and SMNVEV (reference sequence). The ends lost 8 bases at V and 4 bases at J; junction bases unmatched: 11. For the CDR3, the DNA is TGTGCCAGCTCCCCCCGGAACGGGGGGGCAGATACGCAGTATTTT. It translates to CASSPRNGGADTQYF.

This clonotype was counted only a few times. V gene TRBV7-2 combines with J gene TRBJ2-7; 10 bases are shared with TRBD2. The germline V gene has CDR1 SGHTA and CDR2 FQGNSA. V lost 1 base and J lost 0; bases outside the gene matches: 3. The CDR3 length is 16 residues. In DNA, the CDR3 is TGTGCCAGCAGCTTAGTTAGCGGGGGGCCCTCCTACGAGCAGTACTTC. Translating it yields CASSLVSGGPSYEQYF.

The V call is TRBV7-3, the J call TRBJ1-2; D is undetermined. The germline gives CDR1 SGHTA, CDR2 FQGTGA. This CDR3 contains 13 residues. V gave up 2 bases and J gave up 7 bases, with 11 bases separating them. The chain's CDR3 is CASSLPSGFGYTF. CDR3 sequence (DNA): TGTGCCAGCAGCTTACCTTCTGGATTTGGCTACACCTTC.

A note on this clonotype: A much larger clone lies one base from this, so it may be a read error. The rearrangement links TRBV4-1 to TRBJ1-6; D is undetermined. V lost 8 bases to trimming and J lost 8 bases, with 13 bases between them. The CDR3 totals 13 residues. The V gene's germline CDR1 is MGHRA and CDR2 YSYEKL. The CDR3 region is CASGREGDSPLHF. As DNA, the CDR3 is TGCGCCAGCGGCCGAGAGGGTGATTCACCCCTCCACTTT.

The rearrangement uses TRBV7-2 and TRBJ1-2, with D perhaps matching TRBD1 (6 bases). This CDR3 spans 16 amino acids. Trimming shortened V by 1 base and J by 2 bases, and 14 bases separated the two germline ends. Germline assignment: CDR1 SGHTA and CDR2 FQGNSA. The CDR3, as DNA: TGTGCCAGCAGCTTAGGAGGGGGACGGCGGAACTATGGCTACACCTTC. Protein sequence: CASSLGGGRRNYGYTF. Combining the CDR3 with reference TRBV7-2 and TRBJ1-2 gives the whole variable domain GAGVSQSPSNKVTEKGKDVELRCDPISGHTALYWYRQSLGQGLEFLIYFQGNSAPDKSGLPSDRFSAERTGGSVSTLTIQRTQQEDSAVYLCASSLGGGRRNYGYTFGSGTRLTVV.

The table lists this clonotype with many counts. This sequence joins TRBV9 and TRBJ2-5; the match to TRBD1 covers 7 bases. CDR3 length equals 14 residues. Germline V CDR1 and CDR2: SGDLS, YYNGEE. The junction had 8 bases not matched to a gene; V was cut back by 4 bases and J by 5 bases. The CDR3, as DNA: TGTGCCAGCAGCTTCCAAGGGGGCGGGGAGACCCAGTACTTC. This codes for CASSFQGGGETQYF.